The rows below give T cell receptor beta chains drawn from one sample of a study of blood T cell repertoires in COVID-19. Sequenced by immunoSEQ multiplex PCR; TCRdb stores in-frame clones only, minus some. The sample consists of a few hundred thousand clones, 88% of them appearing once. The sequenced material came from PBMCs or T cells enriched from blood (not recorded which). Receptors were obtained from a woman aged 25 to 45 who had recovered from COVID-19. Both conserved end residues are part of each CDR3. D genes are given only for firm matches. Expanded clones get a size class; other rows say once, few or many, or leave the size out.

clone_size d_call j_call v_call cdr3_nt cdr3_aa
. . TRBJ1-1 TRBV2 TGTGCCAGCAGATTTAGACAGGAAGCTTTCTTT CASRFRQEAFF
. TRBD1 TRBJ1-5 TRBV3-1/TRBV3-2 TGTGCCAGCAGCCAGGACAGGGGGCATCAGCCCCAGCATTTT CASSQDRGHQPQHF
. TRBD1 TRBJ1-2 TRBV7-2 TGTGCCAGCAGCTTAGTGGGGACAGCCTTCTATGGCTACACCTTC CASSLVGTAFYGYTF
. TRBD2 TRBJ2-5 TRBV7-9 TGTGCCAGCAGCTTGAGGTCTAGCGGGTTCCAAGAGACCCAGTACTTC CASSLRSSGFQETQYF
. . TRBJ2-2 TRBV7-3 TGTGCCAGCAGCTTAACTCCTGGACAGCCGAACACCGGGGAGCTGTTTTTT CASSLTPGQPNTGELFF
. . TRBJ2-1 TRBV11-2 TGTGCCAGCAGCGTTGACAGAGAGAATGAGCAGTTCTTC CASSVDRENEQFF
. . TRBJ1-2 TRBV7-8 TGTGCCAGCAGCTTAGACGGTCCCTATGGCTACACCTTC CASSLDGPYGYTF
once TRBD2 TRBJ2-3 TRBV5-1 TGCGCCAGCAGCCGATTGGGACTAGCGGGAGGGGCAGATACGCAGTATTTT CASSRLGLAGGADTQYF
. TRBD1 TRBJ2-7 TRBV29-1 TGCAGCGTTGGAAAAGGGACAGGGTACTTCGAGCAGTACTTC CSVGKGTGYFEQYF
. . TRBJ1-3 TRBV15 TGTGCCACCAGCAGATCTACAGGGACAGGAAACACCATATATTTT CATSRSTGTGNTIYF
. . TRBJ1-2 TRBV27 TGTGCCAGCAGCTCCTCTCGTTTTGGGGCCAACTATGGCTACACCTTC CASSSSRFGANYGYTF
. TRBD1 TRBJ1-5 TRBV19 TGTGCCAGTAGTACAGGACAGGGTCGCAATCAGCCCCAGCATTTT CASSTGQGRNQPQHF